Listed here is a single T cell receptor (beta chain). Its target is not known. Scientists made TCR beta libraries using quantitative 5'-RACE with molecular barcodes. TCRdb used MiXCR to reprocess the 5' RACE reads, holding one entry per CDR3 protein. The repertoire holds hundreds of thousands of distinct CDR3 sequences, with 12% as singletons. The data originate from a study of CD8 T cells in ankylosing spondylitis. CDR3 length: 12 amino acids. Trimming left V 2 bases short and J 8 bases short, with 6 bases between. Germline CDR1 reads SGHVS; CDR2 reads FNYEAQ. Study-level results: It appeared that ankylosing spondylitis blood was characterized by a TCR beta motif of under ten highly homologous variants.

This sequence joins TRBV7-6 and TRBJ2-2, with D uncertain. Sequencing used blood, either unsorted or a sorted T cell fraction (not recorded which). The TCR originated in a male donor with ankylosing spondylitis. The chain's CDR3 is CASSLIVGELFF. DNA of the CDR3: TGTGCCAGCAGCTTAATTGTGGGGGAGCTGTTTTTT.